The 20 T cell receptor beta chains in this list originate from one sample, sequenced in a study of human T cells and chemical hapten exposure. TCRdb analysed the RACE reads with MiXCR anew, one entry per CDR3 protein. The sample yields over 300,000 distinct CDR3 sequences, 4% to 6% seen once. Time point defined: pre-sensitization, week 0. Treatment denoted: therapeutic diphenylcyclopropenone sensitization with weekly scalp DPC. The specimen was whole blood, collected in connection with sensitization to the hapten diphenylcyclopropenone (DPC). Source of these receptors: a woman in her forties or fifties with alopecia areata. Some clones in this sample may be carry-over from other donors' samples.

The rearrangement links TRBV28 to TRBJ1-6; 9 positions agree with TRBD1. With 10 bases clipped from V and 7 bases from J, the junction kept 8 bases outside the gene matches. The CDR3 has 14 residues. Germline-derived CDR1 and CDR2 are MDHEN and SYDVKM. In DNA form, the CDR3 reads TGTGCCATCGCGGGACAGGGTATCAATTCACCCCTCCACTTT. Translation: CAIAGQGINSPLHF.

The CDR3 DNA sequence: TGTGCCAGCACGGGACGCAATATCTATGGCTACACCTTC. This translates into CASTGRNIYGYTF. The chain is built from TRBV28 and TRBJ1-2; D possibly corresponds to TRBD1 (5 bases). V lost 7 bases to trimming and J lost 4 bases, with 13 bases between them. The CDR3 consists of 13 residues. Germline V gene sequence: CDR1 MDHEN, CDR2 SYDVKM.

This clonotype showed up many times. In DNA form, the CDR3 reads TGCGCCAGCACCACAGCTAGCACAGATACGCAGTATTTT. Encoded protein: CASTTASTDTQYF. The chain carries TRBV5-1 and TRBJ2-3; D unclear. Trimming pared 6 bases from V and 0 bases from J, leaving 8 bases between. The CDR3 has 13 amino acids. Germline V gene data show CDR1 as SGHRS and CDR2 as YFSETQ.

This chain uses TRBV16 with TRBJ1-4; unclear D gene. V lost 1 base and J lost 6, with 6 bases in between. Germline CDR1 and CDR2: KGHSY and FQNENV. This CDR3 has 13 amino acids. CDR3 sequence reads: CASSQLSYEKLFF. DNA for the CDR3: TGTGCCAGCAGCCAATTATCTTATGAAAAACTGTTTTTT.

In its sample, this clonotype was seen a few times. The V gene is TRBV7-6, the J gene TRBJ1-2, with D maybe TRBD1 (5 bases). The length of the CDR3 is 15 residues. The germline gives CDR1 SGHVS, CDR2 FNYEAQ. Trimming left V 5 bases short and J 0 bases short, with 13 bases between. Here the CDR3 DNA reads TGTGCCAGCAGCACCCGGGACGCAGCTAACTATGGCTACACCTTC. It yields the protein CASSTRDAANYGYTF.

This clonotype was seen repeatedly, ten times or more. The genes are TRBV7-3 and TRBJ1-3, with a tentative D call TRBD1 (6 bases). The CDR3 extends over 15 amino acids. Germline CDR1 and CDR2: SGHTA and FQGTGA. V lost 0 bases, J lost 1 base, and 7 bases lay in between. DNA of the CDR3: TGTGCCAGCAGCTTAACAGGGGGGTCTGGAAACACCATATATTTT. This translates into CASSLTGGSGNTIYF.

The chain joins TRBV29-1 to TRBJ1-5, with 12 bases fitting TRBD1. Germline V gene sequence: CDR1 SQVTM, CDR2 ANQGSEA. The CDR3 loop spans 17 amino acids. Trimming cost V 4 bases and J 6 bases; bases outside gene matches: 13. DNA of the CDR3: TGCAGCGTTGGTGGGGAGACCGGGACAGGGGGCTTTCAGCCCCAGCATTTT. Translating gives CSVGGETGTGGFQPQHF. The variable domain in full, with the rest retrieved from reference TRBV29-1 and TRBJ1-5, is SAVISQKPSRDICQRGTSLTIQCQVDSQVTMMFWYRQQPGQSLTLIATANQGSEATYESGFVIDKFPISRPNLTFSTLTVSNMSPEDSSIYLCSVGGETGTGGFQPQHFGDGTRLSIL.

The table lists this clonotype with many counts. CDR3 nucleotides: TGTGCCAGCAGCCAAGAGAGATTCAATGAGCAGTTCTTC. As protein: CASSQERFNEQFF. The chain employs TRBV3-1 and TRBJ2-1; D is uncertain. V lost 0 bases to trimming and J lost 6 bases, with 6 bases between them. The CDR3 sequence is 13 residues long. Germline loops: CDR1 LGHDT, CDR2 YNNKEL (reference sequence).

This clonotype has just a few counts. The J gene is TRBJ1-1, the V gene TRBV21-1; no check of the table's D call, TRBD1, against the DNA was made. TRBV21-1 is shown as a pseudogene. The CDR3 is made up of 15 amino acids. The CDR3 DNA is TGTGCCAGCAGCTCCCGGGACAGGGCACACACTGAAGCTTTCTTT. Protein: CASSSRDRAHTEAFF.

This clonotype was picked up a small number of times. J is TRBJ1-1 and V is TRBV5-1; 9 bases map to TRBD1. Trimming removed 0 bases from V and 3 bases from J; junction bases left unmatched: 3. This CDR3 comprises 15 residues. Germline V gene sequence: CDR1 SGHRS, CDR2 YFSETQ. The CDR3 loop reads CASSLAGTGYTEAFF. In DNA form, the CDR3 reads TGCGCCAGCAGCTTGGCCGGGACAGGGTACACTGAAGCTTTCTTT.

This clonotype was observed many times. This CDR3 reads CASSVGGRAFTDTQYF. In DNA form, the CDR3 reads TGTGCCAGCAGCGTAGGCGGGAGGGCCTTCACAGATACGCAGTATTTT. This chain connects TRBV9 to TRBJ2-3, with 9 bases that match TRBD2. V lost 0 bases and J lost 2; bases outside the gene matches: 4. The CDR3 spans 16 residues. Germline V CDR1 and CDR2: SGDLS, YYNGEE.

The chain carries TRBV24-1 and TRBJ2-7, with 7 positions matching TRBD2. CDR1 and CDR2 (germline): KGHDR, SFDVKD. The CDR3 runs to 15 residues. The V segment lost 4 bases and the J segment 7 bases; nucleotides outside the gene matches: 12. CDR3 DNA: TGTGCCACCAGTGACACTAGCGCGATGTTGGGTGAGCAGTACTTC. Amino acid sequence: CATSDTSAMLGEQYF.

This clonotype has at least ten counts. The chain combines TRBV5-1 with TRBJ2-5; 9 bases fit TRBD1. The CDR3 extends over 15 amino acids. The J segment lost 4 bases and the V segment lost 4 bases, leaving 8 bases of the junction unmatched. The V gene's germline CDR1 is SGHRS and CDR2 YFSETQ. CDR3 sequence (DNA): TGCGCCAGCAGCCCTGTGGGGGACAGGGTAGAGACCCAGTACTTC. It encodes CASSPVGDRVETQYF.

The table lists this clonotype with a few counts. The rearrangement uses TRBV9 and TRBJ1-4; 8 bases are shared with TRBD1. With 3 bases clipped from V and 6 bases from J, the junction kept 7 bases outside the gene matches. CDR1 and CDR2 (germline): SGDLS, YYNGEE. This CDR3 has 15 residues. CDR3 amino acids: CASSAAGGRDEKLFF. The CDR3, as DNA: TGTGCCAGCAGCGCCGCAGGGGGCAGGGATGAAAAACTGTTTTTT.

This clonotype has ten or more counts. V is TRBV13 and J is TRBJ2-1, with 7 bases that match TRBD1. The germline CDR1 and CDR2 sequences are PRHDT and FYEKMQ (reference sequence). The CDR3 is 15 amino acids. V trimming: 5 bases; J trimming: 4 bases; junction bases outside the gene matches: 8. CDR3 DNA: TGTGCCAGCAGCGGACAGGTCAATAAGTACAATGAGCAGTTCTTC. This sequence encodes CASSGQVNKYNEQFF.

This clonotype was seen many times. The CDR3 reads CASSAGFEAFF. The CDR3 bases are TGCGCCAGCAGTGCAGGGTTTGAAGCTTTCTTT. This chain joins TRBV5-1 and TRBJ1-1; D perhaps matches TRBD1 (5 bases). This CDR3 region has 11 residues. Germline V lookup: CDR1 SGHRS, CDR2 YFSETQ. V dropped 5 bases and J dropped 7 bases, with 9 bases sitting between them.

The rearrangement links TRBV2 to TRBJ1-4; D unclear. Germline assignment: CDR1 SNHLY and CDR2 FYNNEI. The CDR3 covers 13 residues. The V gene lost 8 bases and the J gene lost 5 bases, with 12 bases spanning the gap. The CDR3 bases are TGTGCCAGCGGTGGAGGTCCCAATGAAAAACTGTTTTTT. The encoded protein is CASGGGPNEKLFF.

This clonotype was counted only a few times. This CDR3 reads CASTSGGGYGYTF. The CDR3 DNA reads TGTGCCAGCACATCAGGGGGCGGCTATGGCTACACCTTC. This sequence joins TRBV12-3 or TRBV12-4 and TRBJ1-2; TRBD1 aligns across 8 bases. The CDR3 is 13 residues long. The V and J ends lost 7 bases and 4 bases, in that order; junction bases with no gene match: 5.

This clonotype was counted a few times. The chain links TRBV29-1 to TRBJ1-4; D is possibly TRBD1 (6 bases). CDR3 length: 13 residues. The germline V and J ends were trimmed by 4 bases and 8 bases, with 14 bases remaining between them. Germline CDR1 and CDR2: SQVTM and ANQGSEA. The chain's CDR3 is CSVGGRGEEKLFF. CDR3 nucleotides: TGCAGCGTTGGAGGCAGGGGCGAGGAAAAACTGTTTTTT.

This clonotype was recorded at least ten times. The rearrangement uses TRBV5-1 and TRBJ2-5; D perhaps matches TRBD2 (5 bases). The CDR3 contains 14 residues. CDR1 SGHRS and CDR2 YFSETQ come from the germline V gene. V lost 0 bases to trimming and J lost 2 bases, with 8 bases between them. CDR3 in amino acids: CASSLEAEQETQYF. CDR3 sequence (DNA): TGCGCCAGCAGCTTGGAAGCGGAGCAAGAGACCCAGTACTTC.